This T cell receptor beta chain was sequenced for a study of memory CD4+ T cells and cytomegalovirus serostatus. In the study overall: Donors were healthy Belgian adults, under ten CMV seropositive and around 24 seronegative.

Single viable CD3+CD4+CD8-CD45RO+ cells were sorted as the memory CD4+ T cells. Data came from immunoSEQ multiplex PCR; TCRdb stores just in-frame clones and leaves some out. The profile shows some 56,000 clones, over 80% of them singletons. General study results and limits: Repertoires predicted CMV serostatus with median bootstrapped AUC of about 0.94.

This clone ranks as medium-sized. The antigen remains undetermined. The CDR3 totals 18 residues. In germline, CDR1 is WNHNN, CDR2 SYGVQD (reference sequence). The ends were cut back, 0 bases at V and 0 bases at J, with 17 bases in the middle. The sequence came from an adult in good health and CMV-seronegative. The V call is TRBV10-1, the J call TRBJ1-1; no definite D call. The sequencing input was memory CD4+ T cells from blood. CDR3 nucleotides: TGCGCCAGCAGTGAGTCGGTCCTCCGACTTAATATGAACACTGAAGCTTTCTTT. It yields the protein CASSESVLRLNMNTEAFF.